A selection of T cell receptor beta chains follows, all from one sample in a study of beta chain features in type 1 diabetes. Sequencing used immunoSEQ multiplex PCR; TCRdb keeps in-frame clones, though not all of them. The repertoire consists of hundreds of thousands of clones, with around a sixth occurring once and the leading ten covering 0.023%. Sequenced sample: naive CD4+ T cells from blood. The source is a woman younger than 35 in good health. Both conserved end residues are part of each CDR3. The D gene is left open where the match is weak. Not all rows give a size; the values are once, few, many and, for expanded clones, a class.

v_call	d_call	j_call	clone_size	cdr3_nt	cdr3_aa
TRBV5-4	NA	TRBJ2-1	NA	TGTGCCAGCAGCTTCAACACTCCTCGGGATTACAATGAGCAGTTCTTC	CASSFNTPRDYNEQFF
TRBV27	NA	TRBJ2-3	NA	TGTGCCAGCAGTTTACGGAGGGGGGCTACAGATACGCAGTATTTT	CASSLRRGATDTQYF
TRBV5-4	NA	TRBJ1-1	NA	TGTGCCAGCAGCTTGCAGGGTATATTGGTTGAAGCTTTCTTT	CASSLQGILVEAFF
TRBV6-5	NA	TRBJ2-7	few	TGTGCCAGCAGTAAGCGGGGACAGCTTCCCTACGAGCAGTACTTC	CASSKRGQLPYEQYF
TRBV5-4	NA	TRBJ2-6	few	TGTGCCAGCAGCATTGTAGGTCGGCAGGGTGGGTTCTCTGGGGCCAACGTCCTGACTTTC	CASSIVGRQGGFSGANVLTF
TRBV5-5	TRBD1	TRBJ1-2	NA	TGTGCCAGCAGGAGACAGGGGGGAGGCTACACCTTC	CASRRQGGGYTF
TRBV11-2	TRBD2	TRBJ2-5	few	TGTGCCAGCAGCTTAGCACTAGCGGGACCCTTCCGCGGGGAGACCCAGTACTTC	CASSLALAGPFRGETQYF
TRBV9	TRBD2	TRBJ2-1	few	TGTGCCAGCAGCGTTACCACTAGCGGGAGGGCCGGGGATGAGCAGTTCTTC	CASSVTTSGRAGDEQFF
TRBV4-2	NA	TRBJ2-7	NA	TGTGCCAGCAGCCGGAACTCACGGCAACCTTACTACGAGCAGTACTTC	CASSRNSRQPYYEQYF
TRBV7-2	NA	TRBJ2-1	few	TGTGCCAGCAGCTTAGACTCTGGGGCAGGTGAGCAGTTCTTC	CASSLDSGAGEQFF
TRBV6-5	TRBD2	TRBJ2-3	NA	TGTGCCAGCAGACTAGCGGGAAACACAGATACGCAGTATTTT	CASRLAGNTDTQYF
TRBV21-1	NA	TRBJ2-4	few	TGTGCCAGCAGCAAAGTCCGCGTGACTTTAGCCAAAAACATTCAGTACTTC	CASSKVRVTLAKNIQYF
TRBV9	NA	TRBJ2-1	few	TGTGCCAGCACCCCCATAATGTTTGGTGACAATGAGCAGTTCTTC	CASTPIMFGDNEQFF
TRBV18	NA	TRBJ1-2	few	TGTGCCAGCTCACCAAGTAGGGAGTATGGCTACACCTTC	CASSPSREYGYTF
TRBV2	TRBD1	TRBJ2-7	NA	TGTGCCAGCAGTTGGGAGGACAGGGGTTTTGAGCAGTACTTC	CASSWEDRGFEQYF
TRBV4-1	NA	TRBJ2-6	few	TGCGCCAGCAGCCGCCAAGGAGGGGGCAGAGAATCTGGGGCCAACGTCCTGACTTTC	CASSRQGGGRESGANVLTF
TRBV18	NA	TRBJ2-3	few	TGTGCCAGCTCACCCGGCAGGGCTACAGATACGCAGTATTTT	CASSPGRATDTQYF
TRBV5-4	NA	TRBJ2-3	NA	TGTGCCAGCAGCTTGGGAAACCGACCAGGCACAGATACGCAGTATTTT	CASSLGNRPGTDTQYF
TRBV28	TRBD1	TRBJ1-1	NA	TGTGCCAGCATGGGACAGCTGAACACTGAAGCTTTCTTT	CASMGQLNTEAFF
TRBV7-2	TRBD2	TRBJ2-5	NA	TGTGCCAGCAGCATAGGGACTAGCGGGAGGGAGACCCAGTACTTC	CASSIGTSGRETQYF
TRBV4-1	NA	TRBJ2-1	NA	TGCGCCAGCAGCCCCGGGGGACGCAATGAGCAGTTCTTC	CASSPGGRNEQFF
TRBV2	TRBD1	TRBJ1-1	NA	TGTGCCAGACACGGGACAGGGTTTAGTGTGAACACTGAAGCTTTCTTT	CARHGTGFSVNTEAFF
TRBV7-9	NA	TRBJ1-2	NA	TGTGCCAGCACCAGAATCCTGGGGGAATATGGCTACACCTTC	CASTRILGEYGYTF